This T cell receptor (beta chain) is drawn from a study of CD4 T cells in relation to SARS-CoV-2 and coronaviruses. Naive and memory CD4+ T cell DNA was deep-sequenced without culture. Produced via immunoSEQ multiplex PCR; TCRdb's table is partial and in-frame only. The sample consists of more than 50,000 clones, about nine tenths of them appearing once. Comments on this clone: At one of its ends the junction is not consistent with the germline gene, which may arise from a read error.

The unexposed donors gave CD4+ T cells in 2011-2018, prior to COVID-19. This clonotype was obtained from a human donor in good health. Source material: memory CD4+ T cells from PBMCs.

CDR3: CASSEGPEGNRPQHF. CDR3 coding DNA: TGTGCCAGCAGTGAAGGCCCCGAGGGGAATCGGCCCCAGCATTTT. The gene calls are TRBV2 and TRBJ1-5, with a weak D call TRBD1 (5 bases). The CDR3 runs 15 residues. Germline loops: CDR1 SNHLY, CDR2 FYNNEI.